This TCR beta chain was observed in a study of control samples from healthy donors and cancer patients. This CDR3 is built from 16 residues. Germline V gene lookup returns CDR1 SGDLS and CDR2 YYNGEE. V gave up 0 bases and J gave up 1 base, with 13 bases separating them. Using immunoSEQ multiplex PCR, the repertoire was profiled, and TCRdb retains in-frame clones only, with some absent. The sample lists 170,000 or so clones, approximately 92% occurring once. This chain links TRBV9 with TRBJ1-1; no clear D. This receptor was identified in a man younger than 30 in good health. The specimen was blood. CDR3 in DNA: TGTGCCAGCAGCGTAGGTATTGGGGAACGGAACACTGAAGCTTTCTTT. It is translated as CASSVGIGERNTEAFF.